This T cell receptor (beta chain) is drawn from a study of blood T cell repertoires in COVID-19. Looking at the study overall: Samples came from the United States, Italy and Spain, spanning acute and convalescent COVID-19.

Using immunoSEQ multiplex PCR, the repertoire was profiled, and TCRdb retains in-frame clones only, with some absent. The sample has about 50,000 clones; around 85% are singletons. This clone came up a few times. Germline CDR1 MNHEY, CDR2 SMNVEV (reference sequence). Trimming cost V 0 bases and J 5 bases, with 13 bases left between them. The CDR3 is 15 amino acids. The TCR comes from a man aged 60 to 75 with acute or convalescent COVID-19. V gene TRBV27 combines with J gene TRBJ1-1, with no clear D. Sequenced material: peripheral blood. CDR3 sequence reads: CASSLSGDIETEAFF. CDR3 sequence (DNA): TGTGCCAGCAGTTTATCGGGAGACATAGAGACTGAAGCTTTCTTT.